This entry concerns a single T cell receptor (beta chain). This clone is hyperexpanded (1% or more) in terms of sample share. Its cognate antigen has yet to be identified. It has no much larger one-base neighbor in the sample; base qualities were not kept. To identify antigen-specific CD4+ T cell clonotypes by their expansion, the ViraFEST assay first stimulated PBMC with viral peptide pools and then applied TCR sequencing. After around 10 days of culture, CD4+ T cells were isolated with the EasySep CD4+ T cell isolation kit. Each participant received two doses of an mRNA SARS-CoV-2 vaccine, either BNT162b2 or mRNA-1273. The absence of prior SARS-CoV-2 infection in healthy vaccine recipients was confirmed by negative nucleocapsid antibodies before and after vaccination. Some 2 million PBMC per well were cultured in IMDM with 5% human AB serum, 10 IU/ml IL-2 and gentamicin, plus 10 ug/ml peptides. Half of the culture medium was replaced with fresh IL-2-containing medium on days 3 and 7. Unless noted otherwise, every peptide stimulation condition was grown in triplicate wells. Using Ficoll-Paque Plus gradient centrifugation, PBMC were separated from whole blood and then either used fresh or cryopreserved at -140C. The overlapping peptide pools covered the spike proteins of SARS-CoV-2 and of the common cold coronaviruses HCoV-NL63, HCoV-OC43 and HCoV-229E. Genomic DNA was extracted from cultured CD4+ T cells with the QIAamp micro DNA kit.

These data come from a study of vaccination effects on CD4 cells after COVID-19 (dated by TCRdb to between 2021 and 2024). Some background on the complete study: Post-vaccine samples across the study were collected a median of 72 days after the second dose, with a range of 14 to 241. In the study, cultures from other donors were sequenced using the Oncomine TCR Beta short-read assay on an Illumina iSeq 100. In both COVID-19 convalescent patients and infection-naive vaccine recipients, the study compared SARS-CoV-2 spike-specific CD4+ TCR repertoires from before mRNA vaccination with those from after it. A total of roughly 9 COVID-19 convalescent patients and a handful of SARS-CoV-2-naive healthy vaccine recipients were included in the full study. The research as a whole found: The study was limited by a small number of convalescent patients and lacked early post-infection timepoints. Among healthy vaccine recipients, nearly all vaccine-induced clones were SARS-CoV-2 mono-reactive, and only 1 of 255 was cross-reactive with common cold coronaviruses. Marked clonal contraction was observed in both infection-induced and vaccine-induced clones at late post-vaccination timepoints, consistent with waning T cell responses.

The library relied on the immunoSEQ multiplex PCR assay. DNA from the cultured, isolated CD4+ T cells was subjected to TCR beta CDR3 sequencing. On the study's bioinformatics: Non-productive TCR sequences were removed, reads were trimmed to the CDR3 region, and CDR3s of at least 7 amino acids were retained. Antigen-specific clonotypes were identified with the MANAFEST web app by comparing expansion in peptide wells against reference cultures. To count as positive, a clone had to show expansion at FDR<0.05 compared with the reference and with all other wells, an odds ratio above 5, and a frequency above 0.1% in two replicate wells. Cross-reactive clonotypes were defined as significantly expanded in SARS-CoV-2 spike wells and in at least one common cold coronavirus spike condition. CDR3 similarity was assessed by Levenshtein distance with the stringdist R package, and unrooted trees were built with ape in R 3.6.1. Entries here come from immuneACCESS through TCRdb and include only in-frame sequences with V and J called. Some clones fail to appear in such tables; in the studies checked, an unresolved V gene covers under half of the shortfall, and the cause of the remainder is unknown. That table furnishes V, J and clone size, whereas the DNA furnished D and trimming. Within this sample are approximately 15,000 clones, with 70% to 80% of them counted one time only. The ten largest account for roughly 24% of the sample.

The germline V gene supplies CDR1 SGHDN and CDR2 FVKESK. The CDR3 covers 15 residues, taking in both the cysteine and the phenylalanine. Only the CDR3 DNA is retained, 45 bases long and in frame from the first base. A distance of 11 bases separates the germline ends of V and J, which lose 2 bases and 1 base respectively. The chain links TRBV14 with TRBJ2-5; TRBD2 is possibly the D segment (6 matching bases). The sequence was obtained from a human donor who received a COVID-19 vaccine. The specimen comprised CD4+ T cells from PBMCs cultured with HCoV-NL63 spike peptides, sampled after COVID-19 vaccination. Interpreted using the paper, the cell subset or site label stands for: HCoV-NL63 spike overlapping peptide pool stimulation. CDR3 loop: CASSQPGTPQETQYF. Here is the DNA: TGTGCCAGCAGCCAACCCGGGACTCCCCAAGAGACCCAGTACTTC.